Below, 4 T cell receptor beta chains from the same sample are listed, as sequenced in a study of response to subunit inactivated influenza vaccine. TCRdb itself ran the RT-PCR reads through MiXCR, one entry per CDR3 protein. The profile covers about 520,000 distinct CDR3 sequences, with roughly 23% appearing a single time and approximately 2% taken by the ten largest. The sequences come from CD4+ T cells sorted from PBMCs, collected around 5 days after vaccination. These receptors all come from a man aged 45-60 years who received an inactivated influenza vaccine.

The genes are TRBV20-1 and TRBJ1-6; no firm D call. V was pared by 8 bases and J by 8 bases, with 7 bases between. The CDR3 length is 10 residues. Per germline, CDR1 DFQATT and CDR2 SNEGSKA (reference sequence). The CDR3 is CSPFDSPLHF. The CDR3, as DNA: TGCAGTCCCTTCGATTCACCCCTCCACTTT.

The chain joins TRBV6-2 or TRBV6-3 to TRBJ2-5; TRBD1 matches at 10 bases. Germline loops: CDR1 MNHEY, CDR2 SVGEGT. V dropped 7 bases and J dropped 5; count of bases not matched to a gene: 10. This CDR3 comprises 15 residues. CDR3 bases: TGTGCCAGCACCACATGGGGGACAGGGGCCGAGACCCAGTACTTC. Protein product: CASTTWGTGAETQYF.

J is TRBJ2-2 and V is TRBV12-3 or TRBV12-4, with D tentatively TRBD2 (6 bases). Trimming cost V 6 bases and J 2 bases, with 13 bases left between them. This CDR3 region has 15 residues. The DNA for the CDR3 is TGTGCCAGCAGACGTAACGGGGGAAACACCGGGGAGCTGTTTTTT. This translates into CASRRNGGNTGELFF.

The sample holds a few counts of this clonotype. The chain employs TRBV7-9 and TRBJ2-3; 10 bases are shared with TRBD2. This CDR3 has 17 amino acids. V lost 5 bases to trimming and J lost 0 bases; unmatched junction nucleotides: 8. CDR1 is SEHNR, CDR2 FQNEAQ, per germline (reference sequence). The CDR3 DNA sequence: TGTGCCAGCAGCGGTGGACTAGCGGCTTTGAGCACAGATACGCAGTATTTT. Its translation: CASSGGLAALSTDTQYF.